The TCR beta chain under discussion was sequenced for a study of shared clonotypes between healthy human individuals. Unmatched junction bases numbered 7, after V lost 7 bases and J lost 5 bases. CDR1 and CDR2 (germline): MNHEY, SVGAGI. The CDR3 is 13 amino acids. Findings of the study overall: Naive subsets tended to show greater estimated richness than memory subsets. It was observed that roughly 5.5% of naive CD4 clonotypes were shared across several donors. Collection of samples was limited to blood; tissue repertoires likely differ.

Genomic DNA belonging to each subset was distributed in equal measure over several immunoSEQ plates. Clones were read by immunoSEQ multiplex PCR, and TCRdb kept only the in-frame ones, dropping some. The sample contains some 2 million clones, 85% to 95% of which appear only once. As regards this clone: As yet, its antigen is unknown.

Material: naive CD4+ T cells sorted from blood. Subset in this sample: CD45RA+ positively selected. The clonotype comes from a man younger than 35 in good health. V gene TRBV6-5 combines with J gene TRBJ2-5; the match to TRBD1 covers 7 bases. CDR3 protein: CASKGQGVETQYF. CDR3 DNA sequence: TGTGCCAGCAAAGGTCAGGGGGTGGAGACCCAGTACTTC.